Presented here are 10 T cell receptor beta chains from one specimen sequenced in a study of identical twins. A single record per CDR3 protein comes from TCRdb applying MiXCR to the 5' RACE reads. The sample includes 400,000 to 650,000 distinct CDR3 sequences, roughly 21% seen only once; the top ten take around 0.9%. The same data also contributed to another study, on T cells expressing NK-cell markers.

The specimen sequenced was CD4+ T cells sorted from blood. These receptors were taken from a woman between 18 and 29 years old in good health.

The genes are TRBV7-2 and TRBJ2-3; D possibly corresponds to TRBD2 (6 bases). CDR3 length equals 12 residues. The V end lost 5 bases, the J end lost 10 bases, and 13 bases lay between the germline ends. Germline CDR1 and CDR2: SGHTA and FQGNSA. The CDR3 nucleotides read TGTGCCAGCAGCCCCGTGGGGGAGGCGCAGTATTTT. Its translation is CASSPVGEAQYF.

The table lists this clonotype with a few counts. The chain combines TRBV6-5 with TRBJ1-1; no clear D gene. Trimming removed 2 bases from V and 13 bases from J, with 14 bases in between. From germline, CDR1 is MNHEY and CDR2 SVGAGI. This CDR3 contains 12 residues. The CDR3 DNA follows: TGTGCCAGCAGTTACCCCCCCCCCTTGGGTTTCTTT. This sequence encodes CASSYPPPLGFF.

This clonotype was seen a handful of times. The CDR3 DNA reads TGTGCCAGCACCGCGGACAGGGGCCTTTATAACTATGGCTACACCTTC. It codes for CASTADRGLYNYGYTF. The V gene is TRBV2, the J gene TRBJ1-2; 9 bases fit TRBD1. J was trimmed by 1 base and V by 7 bases; bases with no gene match: 10. The CDR3 runs to 16 residues. CDR1 is SNHLY and CDR2 is FYNNEI in the germline V gene.

The CDR3 is CASSLARPGNEQYF. Here the CDR3 DNA reads TGTGCCAGCAGCTTAGCGCGACCGGGGAACGAGCAGTACTTC. This rearrangement joins TRBV7-2 to TRBJ2-7, with D possibly being TRBD2 (5 bases). Deletions cut 0 bases from V and 5 bases from J, with 11 bases between. From germline, CDR1 is SGHTA and CDR2 FQGNSA. The CDR3 has 14 amino acids. Based on the CDR3 plus reference TRBV7-2 and TRBJ2-7, the full variable domain is GAGVSQSPSNKVTEKGKDVELRCDPISGHTALYWYRQSLGQGLEFLIYFQGNSAPDKSGLPSDRFSAERTGGSVSTLTIQRTQQEDSAVYLCASSLARPGNEQYFGPGTRLTVT.

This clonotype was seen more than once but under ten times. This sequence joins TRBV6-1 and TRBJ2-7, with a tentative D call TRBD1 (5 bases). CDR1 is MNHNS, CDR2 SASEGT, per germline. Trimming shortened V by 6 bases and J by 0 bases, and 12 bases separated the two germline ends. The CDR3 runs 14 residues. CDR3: CASSPWTSSYEQYF. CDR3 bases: TGTGCCAGCAGCCCGTGGACAAGCTCCTACGAGCAGTACTTC.

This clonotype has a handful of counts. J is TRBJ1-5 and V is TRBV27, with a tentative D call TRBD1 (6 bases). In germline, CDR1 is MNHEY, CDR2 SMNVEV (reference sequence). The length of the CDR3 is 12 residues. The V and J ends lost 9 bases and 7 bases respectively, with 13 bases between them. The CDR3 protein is CASKTGRQPQHF. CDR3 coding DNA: TGTGCCAGTAAAACAGGGCGGCAGCCCCAGCATTTT.

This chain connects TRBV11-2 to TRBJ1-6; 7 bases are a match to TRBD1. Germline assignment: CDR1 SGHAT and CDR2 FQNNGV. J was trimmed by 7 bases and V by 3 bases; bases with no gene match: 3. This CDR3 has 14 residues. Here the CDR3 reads CASSFSRGNSPLHF. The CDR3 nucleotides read TGTGCCAGCAGCTTCAGCAGGGGGAATTCACCCCTCCACTTT.

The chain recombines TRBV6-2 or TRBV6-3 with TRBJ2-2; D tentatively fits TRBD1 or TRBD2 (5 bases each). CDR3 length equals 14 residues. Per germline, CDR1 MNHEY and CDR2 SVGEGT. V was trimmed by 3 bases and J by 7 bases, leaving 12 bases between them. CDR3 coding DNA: TGTGCCAGCAGTTATTCGGGACCTATCGGGGAGCTGTTTTTT. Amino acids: CASSYSGPIGELFF.

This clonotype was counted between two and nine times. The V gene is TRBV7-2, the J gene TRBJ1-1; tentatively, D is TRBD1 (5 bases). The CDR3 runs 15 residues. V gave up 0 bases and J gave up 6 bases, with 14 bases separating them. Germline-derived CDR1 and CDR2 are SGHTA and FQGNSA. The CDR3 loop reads CASSLAGRYTPEAFF. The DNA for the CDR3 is TGTGCCAGCAGCTTAGCGGGGCGCTACACACCTGAAGCTTTCTTT.

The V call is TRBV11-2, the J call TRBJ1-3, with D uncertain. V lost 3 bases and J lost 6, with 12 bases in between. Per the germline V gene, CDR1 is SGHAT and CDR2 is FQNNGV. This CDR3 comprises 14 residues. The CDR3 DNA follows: TGTGCCAGCAGCTTGTCAATATATGAAAACACCATATATTTT. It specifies CASSLSIYENTIYF.